This entry features one T cell receptor (beta chain) sequence. Its antigen is undetermined. The study ran its PCR with 60 Vbeta and 13 Jbeta primers. Here immunoSEQ multiplex PCR was the method, and the copy in TCRdb shows in-frame clones only, minus some. This sample has approximately 100,000 clones, with approximately 80% found just once. The CDR3 consists of 14 residues. The germline gives CDR1 SGHRS, CDR2 YFSETQ. Between the trimmed V and J ends, which lost 4 bases and 6 bases, there was a span of 13 bases. The sample comes from a study of cytomegalovirus exposure and HLA in healthy donors. The study, taken as a whole, reports: In a later analysis, an Asian-associated ancestry cluster reportedly showed fewer N-insertions than the roughly 730-donor mean. Several of the most significant clusters appeared, in a later analysis, to be linked to common viral pathogens. For most TCR beta V segments, an earlier analysis put the productive rate at about 87% or about 30% of the time. With later analysis, a missense DCLRE1C variant became linked to TCR beta V- and J-gene trimming.

The chain recombines TRBV5-1 with TRBJ2-2; D is possibly TRBD1 (5 bases). This TCR derives from a middle-aged woman in good health and CMV-seronegative. Sequenced input: PBMCs. The CDR3 region has the DNA TGCGCCAGCAGCCTGGACGCAGGGCCCGGGGAGCTGTTTTTT. Its translation: CASSLDAGPGELFF. The whole variable domain, filled in from reference TRBV5-1 and TRBJ2-2, reads KAGVTQTPRYLIKTRGQQVTLSCSPISGHRSVSWYQQTPGQGLQFLFEYFSETQRNKGNFPGRFSGRQFSNSRSEMNVSTLELGDSALYLCASSLDAGPGELFFGEGSRLTVL.